This TCR beta chain comes out of a study of T-cell reconstitution after alpha-beta-depleted transplantation in children. Unique molecular identifiers were used in preparing the TCRbeta library. TCRdb reprocessed the PCR reads via MiXCR and lists one record per CDR3 protein. The data contain around 500,000 distinct CDR3 sequences, around an eighth of them singletons. The source was PBMCs from the stem cell graft donor, collected from the stem cell graft. The sequence came from a human donor who donated a stem cell graft to a child with combined immunodeficiency.

The CDR3 DNA reads TGCGCCAGCAGCTCCCTCATGGCAGGCGAGCTCGACGAGCAGTACTTC. Amino acids: CASSSLMAGELDEQYF. The chain uses TRBV5-1 and TRBJ2-7, with no clear D. With 3 bases removed from V and 5 bases from J, the gap between germline ends came to 21 bases. CDR1 is SGHRS and CDR2 is YFSETQ in the germline V gene. The CDR3 is 16 residues long. Filled out from reference TRBV5-1 and TRBJ2-7, the complete variable domain reads KAGVTQTPRYLIKTRGQQVTLSCSPISGHRSVSWYQQTPGQGLQFLFEYFSETQRNKGNFPGRFSGRQFSNSRSEMNVSTLELGDSALYLCASSSLMAGELDEQYFGPGTRLTVT.